This TCR beta chain is drawn from a study of CD8 T cells in Susac syndrome. Peripheral blood CD8+ and CD4+ T cells were profiled by TCR beta sequencing. Random-hexamer reverse transcription was applied to about 0.45 to 1 ug RNA. immunoSEQ multiplex PCR amplified TCR beta CDR3 across 54 Vbeta, 13 Jbeta. Using its own MiXCR run on the immunoSEQ multiplex PCR reads, TCRdb lists one record per CDR3 protein. This table holds approximately 150,000 distinct CDR3 sequences, 90% to 95% found once. The specimen was CD4+ T cells from PBMCs. The source is a human donor in good health.

CDR3 nucleotides: TGTGCCAGCAGTCCCCGGACGGGCTTTGGGTATGGCTACACCTTC. Translating gives CASSPRTGFGYGYTF. The chain is built from TRBV27 and TRBJ1-2; the D is unclear. V was clipped by 5 bases and J by 5 bases, with 18 bases between them. The germline CDR1 and CDR2 sequences are MNHEY and SMNVEV (reference sequence). This CDR3 spans 15 amino acids.